This T cell receptor (beta chain) came from a study of T cell responses to AZD1222 COVID-19 vaccine. About the study: Analyses pooled second doses at about 4 or about 12 weeks. The study's findings and limits: Distributed over spike, vaccine-associated CD4 TCRs predominated at 160-218 and 743-854. Clonal diversity was possibly underestimated, and the donors were mostly white British, with more females.

The table came from immunoSEQ multiplex PCR; TCRdb's copy has only in-frame clones and leaves some out. The sample shows some 84,000 clones, 65% to 90% of them seen only once. In regard to this clone: The target antigen is unknown.

The germline gives CDR1 ENHRY, CDR2 SYGVKD. V lost 3 bases, J lost 3 bases, and 8 bases lay in between. The CDR3 contains 13 residues. This chain links TRBV10-3 with TRBJ1-1; TRBD1 is a possible D gene (6 bases). The source is an adult in good health. The sequences come from peripheral blood, collected on day 0 of AZD1222 vaccination. Here the CDR3 reads CAISDYRDTEAFF. CDR3 nucleotides: TGTGCCATCAGTGATTACAGGGACACTGAAGCTTTCTTT.